One and the same sample provided the 8 T cell receptor beta chains below, sequenced in a study of CD8+CD57+ T cells in acquired aplastic anemia. Genomic DNA templated the TCR beta VDJ and CDR3 profiling. TCRdb recomputed calls from the reads with MiXCR, one row per CDR3 protein. The sample includes about 180,000 distinct CDR3 sequences, roughly 50% of them seen just once. Sequenced patients had shown CD8+CD57+ cell expansion by flow cytometry. Specimen: sorted CD4+, CD8+, or CD8+CD57+ T cells (not recorded which) from PBMCs. The receptors here all came from a human donor with aplastic anemia.

This rearrangement joins TRBV12-5 to TRBJ1-3; maybe TRBD1 (5 bases). Per germline, CDR1 LGHNT and CDR2 FRNRAP. The V gene lost 4 bases and the J gene lost 3 bases, with 19 bases spanning the gap. The CDR3 has 17 residues. Here the CDR3 DNA reads TGTGCTAGTGGTTCCCTACCGGGGGGGTTTAGTGGAAACACCATATATTTT. It specifies CASGSLPGGFSGNTIYF.

As to this clonotype: The DNA is omitted, as the CDR3 cannot be located on it reliably, and the CDR3 follows TCRdb's listing. The chain has TRBV19 and TRBJ2-5; the DNA was not used to check the table's D call, TRBD1. The germline V gene encodes CDR1 LNHDA and CDR2 SQIVND (reference sequence). The CDR3 extends over 16 residues, inclusive of both ends. CDR3 amino acids: CATVRRGTGTQETQYF.

This clonotype has ten or more counts. The V and J genes are TRBV20-1 and TRBJ2-1, with TRBD1 matching 9 bases. Trimming at V came to 0 bases and at J to 2 bases, leaving 5 bases not matched to a gene. Germline CDR1 and CDR2: DFQATT and SNEGSKA (reference sequence). CDR3 length: 16 amino acids. The CDR3: CSAREGTGRTYNEQFF. The CDR3 bases are TGCAGTGCTAGAGAGGGGACAGGGAGAACCTACAATGAGCAGTTCTTC.

The rearrangement joins TRBV2 to TRBJ2-4; D gene unclear. Deletions cut 4 bases from V and 5 bases from J, with 12 bases between. CDR1 SNHLY and CDR2 FYNNEI come from the germline V gene. The CDR3 runs 14 residues. The CDR3 is CASSGSTIENIQYF. The CDR3 DNA sequence: TGTGCCAGCAGTGGCAGCACAATTGAAAACATTCAGTACTTC.

Note on this clonotype: It may be a read error: a sequence one base away is much more abundant. The genes are TRBV4-2 and TRBJ2-1; D tentatively reads TRBD1 or TRBD2 (6 bases each). Trimming removed 0 bases from V and 15 bases from J, with 18 bases in between. This CDR3 has 14 amino acids. From germline, CDR1 is LGHNA and CDR2 YNFKEQ. CDR3 region: CASSQERNSRGRFF. CDR3 DNA sequence: TGTGCCAGCAGCCAAGAGAGAAACTCCCGGGGGCGGTTCTTC.

The sample holds a few counts of this clonotype. This chain uses TRBV20-1 with TRBJ2-7; 14 bases fit TRBD2. The length of the CDR3 is 17 residues. Germline CDR1 and CDR2: DFQATT and SNEGSKA (reference sequence). Trimming took 6 bases from V and 6 from J; bases not matched to a gene: 16. The CDR3 sequence is CSAKIWEGLAGGGEQYF. The CDR3 DNA reads as TGCAGTGCCAAGATTTGGGAAGGACTAGCGGGAGGTGGCGAGCAGTACTTC.

The sample holds a few counts of this clonotype. The rearrangement uses TRBV12-5 and TRBJ1-5, with 9 bases lining up with TRBD1. The germline gives CDR1 LGHNT, CDR2 FRNRAP. The CDR3 runs to 15 residues. J gave up 3 bases and V 5 bases, and 5 bases lay outside the gene matches. The CDR3 DNA sequence: TGTGCTAGTGGTAGGGGACAGGGTGACAATCAGCCCCAGCATTTT. This codes for CASGRGQGDNQPQHF. Complete variable domain (other parts from reference TRBV12-5 and TRBJ1-5): DARVTQTPRHKVTEMGQEVTMRCQPILGHNTVFWYRQTMMQGLELLAYFRNRAPLDDSGMPKDRFSAEMPDATLATLKIQPSEPRDSAVYFCASGRGQGDNQPQHFGDGTRLSIL.

Note on this clonotype: One junction end disagrees with the germline gene, perhaps due to a read error. The V call is TRBV7-3, the J call TRBJ2-7, with TRBD2 matching over 10 bases. There are 9 residues in the CDR3. Germline V CDR1 and CDR2: SGHTA, FQGTGA. CDR3 sequence (DNA): TGTGCCAGCAGCCGTAGCGGGGGGTTC. It yields the protein CASSRSGGF.